These 19 T cell receptor beta chains came from one sample sequenced in a study of T cell changes during pregnancy in multiple sclerosis. Some clones are missing from TCRdb's copy, which holds only in-frame ones; the method was immunoSEQ multiplex PCR. Of tens of thousands of clones detected, roughly 89% appear once; the ten largest clones hold over 0.55%. The sequencing here drew on CD4+ T cells from peripheral blood mononuclear cells, taken before pregnancy. These receptors originate from a female donor with multiple sclerosis, enrolled in a pregnancy study.

The V gene is TRBV29-1, the J gene TRBJ1-2; D possibly corresponds to TRBD1 (6 bases). The V gene's germline CDR1 is SQVTM and CDR2 ANQGSEA. The V end was cut by 4 bases, the J end by 0 bases, with 12 bases between. The CDR3 consists of 14 residues. DNA of the CDR3: TGCAGCGTTGGGCCCCGGACAGCTAACTATGGCTACACCTTC. Amino acid sequence: CSVGPRTANYGYTF.

V and J are TRBV5-1 and TRBJ2-7, with 9 bases matching TRBD1. Germline V CDR1 and CDR2: SGHRS, YFSETQ. This CDR3 comprises 13 residues. V trimming: 2 bases; J trimming: 7 bases; junction bases outside the gene matches: 4. CDR3 sequence (DNA): TGCGCCAGCAGCTTCGGGACAGGGAGGGAGCAGTACTTC. This gives the protein CASSFGTGREQYF.

Only a few counts were recorded for this clone. V usage is TRBV19 and J usage is TRBJ1-2; D possibly corresponds to TRBD1 (5 bases). Germline V gives CDR1 LNHDA, CDR2 SQIVND (reference sequence). V was cut by 2 bases and J by 6 bases, with 13 bases left in between. This CDR3 contains 14 residues. Here the CDR3 reads CASSIRGDEDGYTF. As DNA, the CDR3 is TGTGCCAGTAGTATACGGGGGGATGAGGATGGCTACACCTTC.

The rearrangement joins TRBV5-4 to TRBJ2-5; 8 bases are a match to TRBD1. This CDR3 spans 16 amino acids. With 3 bases clipped from V and 4 bases from J, the junction kept 11 bases outside the gene matches. CDR1 and CDR2 from the germline V gene are SGHNT and YYREEE (reference sequence). CDR3 protein: CASSYRTGTGSETQYF. CDR3 DNA: TGTGCCAGCAGCTACCGGACCGGGACAGGTTCAGAGACCCAGTACTTC.

This clone was seen only once. The V call is TRBV19, the J call TRBJ2-5, with 7 bases fitting TRBD1. The V and J ends lost 3 bases and 5 bases, in that order; junction bases with no gene match: 6. CDR1 is LNHDA, CDR2 SQIVND, per germline (reference sequence). The CDR3 sequence is 14 residues long. CDR3 sequence reads: CASSINDRVETQYF. The CDR3 DNA is TGTGCCAGTAGTATTAACGACAGGGTGGAGACCCAGTACTTC.

This sequence joins TRBV6-1 and TRBJ1-1; maybe TRBD1 (5 bases). Trimming stripped 2 bases from V and 7 bases from J, with 11 bases between. Germline CDR1 and CDR2: MNHNS and SASEGT. The CDR3 contains 13 residues. CDR3 in amino acids: CASSEQRQLEAFF. The CDR3 DNA reads as TGTGCCAGCAGTGAACAAAGACAGCTTGAAGCTTTCTTT.

The chain joins TRBV9 to TRBJ2-1; no clear D gene. V was trimmed by 4 bases and J by 4 bases, leaving 9 bases between them. The CDR3 runs to 13 residues. Looked up from germline, CDR1 is SGDLS and CDR2 is YYNGEE. In DNA, the CDR3 is TGTGCCAGCAGCCCAGCGACTTACAATGAGCAGTTCTTC. Protein: CASSPATYNEQFF.

This clone was seen just once. This chain uses TRBV7-2 with TRBJ1-1, with D maybe TRBD1 (5 bases). Trimming cost V 5 bases and J 4 bases, with 17 bases left between them. This CDR3 is 15 amino acids long. From germline, CDR1 is SGHTA and CDR2 FQGNSA. The CDR3 protein is CASSPWGGSSTEAFF. CDR3 bases: TGTGCCAGCAGCCCCTGGGGGGGATCGAGCACTGAAGCTTTCTTT.

The genes are TRBV11-3 and TRBJ2-1; D may be TRBD2 (5 bases). Per germline, CDR1 SGHNT and CDR2 YENEEA. V lost 1 base and J lost 8, with 15 bases in between. The CDR3 sequence is 15 residues long. The chain's CDR3 is CASSLGGLVGDEQFF. The CDR3 DNA is TGTGCCAGCAGCTTAGGAGGGCTGGTGGGAGATGAGCAGTTCTTC.

The chain uses TRBV6-6 and TRBJ1-5, with D possibly matching TRBD1 (6 bases). Germline V gene sequence: CDR1 MNHNY, CDR2 SVGAGI (reference sequence). The CDR3 runs 14 residues. The V end was cut by 8 bases, the J end by 2 bases, with 13 bases between. The CDR3 nucleotides read TGTGCCAGCTTGGGGGCGCAGGGCAATCAGCCCCAGCATTTT. It translates to CASLGAQGNQPQHF.

The chain links TRBV10-3 to TRBJ2-3; 11 bases align to TRBD2. The CDR3 contains 15 residues. Germline CDR1 is ENHRY and CDR2 is SYGVKD. Trimming at V came to 7 bases and at J to 2 bases, leaving 5 bases not matched to a gene. CDR3: CAIKGTSGHTDTQYF. The CDR3 nucleotides read TGTGCCATCAAAGGGACTAGCGGACACACAGATACGCAGTATTTT.

The chain has TRBV6-6 and TRBJ1-1, with a weak D call TRBD1 (5 bases). The CDR3 runs to 14 residues. Between the trimmed V and J ends, which lost 6 bases and 7 bases, there was a span of 18 bases. Germline CDR1 MNHNY, CDR2 SVGAGI (reference sequence). The CDR3 DNA reads as TGTGCCAGCAGAAAAGACAGTGGTGGCTATGAAGCTTTCTTT. Protein sequence: CASRKDSGGYEAFF.

The rearrangement uses TRBV28 and TRBJ1-1; D might be TRBD1 (6 bases). Trimming left V 6 bases short and J 3 bases short, with 11 bases between. The germline V gene has CDR1 MDHEN and CDR2 SYDVKM. CDR3 length: 13 residues. In DNA form, the CDR3 reads TGTGCCAGCAGATACAGGGCGTACACTGAAGCTTTCTTT. This encodes CASRYRAYTEAFF.

The chain links TRBV19 to TRBJ2-7; 14 bases match TRBD2. Germline CDR1 is LNHDA and CDR2 is SQIVND (reference sequence). The CDR3 consists of 15 residues. The ends lost 3 bases at V and 4 bases at J; junction bases unmatched: 2. The CDR3 nucleotides read TGTGCCAGTAGTATGGGACTAGCGGGGGTTTACGAGCAGTACTTC. It encodes CASSMGLAGVYEQYF. Based on the CDR3 plus reference TRBV19 and TRBJ2-7, the full variable domain is DGGITQSPKYLFRKEGQNVTLSCEQNLNHDAMYWYRQDPGQGLRLIYYSQIVNDFQKGDIAEGYSVSREKKESFPLTVTSAQKNPTAFYLCASSMGLAGVYEQYFGPGTRLTVT.

This clone was observed once. The V and J genes are TRBV21-1 and TRBJ1-4; the table's D call TRBD1 went unverified against the DNA. TRBV21-1 is flagged as a pseudogene. CDR3 length: 19 residues. The CDR3 bases are TGTGCCAGCAGCAAAGCGCTTTCAGGGAAGGGGGCAACTAATGAAAAACTGTTTTTT. Translated, it gives CASSKALSGKGATNEKLFF.

This clone was recorded once. The junction differs from germline at one of its ends, possibly a read error. The same CDR3 arises from other DNA sequences in this sample as well. This sequence joins TRBV5-1 and TRBJ1-2; TRBD1 matches at 7 bases. The germline gives CDR1 SGHRS, CDR2 YFSETQ. The CDR3 totals 14 residues. The CDR3, as DNA: TGTGCCAGCAGCGCTGACAGGGCCTCCTATGGCTACACCTTC. Translated: CASSADRASYGYTF. The complete variable domain, with remaining parts taken from reference TRBV5-1 and TRBJ1-2, reads KAGVTQTPRYLIKTRGQQVTLSCSPISGHRSVSWYQQTPGQGLQFLFEYFSETQRNKGNFPGRFSGRQFSNSRSEMNVSTLELGDSALYLCASSADRASYGYTFGSGTRLTVV.

The gene calls are TRBV7-2 and TRBJ2-7; D is possibly TRBD1 (5 bases). The CDR3 is 14 amino acids. Looked up from germline, CDR1 is SGHTA and CDR2 is FQGNSA. The V end lost 1 base, the J end lost 7 bases, and 14 bases lay between the germline ends. In DNA form, the CDR3 reads TGTGCCAGCAGCTTAGGGGGCCAGATAGGGGAGCAGTACTTC. This sequence encodes CASSLGGQIGEQYF.

V and J are TRBV28 and TRBJ2-4; maybe TRBD2 (5 bases). The germline gives CDR1 MDHEN, CDR2 SYDVKM. This CDR3 has 16 residues. Trimming removed 5 bases from V and 3 bases from J, with 17 bases in between. DNA of the CDR3: TGTGCCAGCAGTCACGGACCAGCTCGGGGCAAAAACATTCAGTACTTC. This translates into CASSHGPARGKNIQYF.

This chain's CDR3 is CASTRGGGYTF. The CDR3 DNA reads as TGTGCCAGCACCCGAGGGGGTGGCTACACCTTC. The V gene is TRBV6-6, the J gene TRBJ1-2; a weak D match, TRBD1 (6 bases). The CDR3 is made up of 11 amino acids. Trimming pared 7 bases from V and 7 bases from J, leaving 10 bases between. Germline CDR1 reads MNHNY; CDR2 reads SVGAGI (reference sequence).